This note documents a single TCR beta chain sequence. Antigen unknown. The CDR3 sequence is 15 residues long. Unmatched junction bases numbered 2, after V lost 0 bases and J lost 0 bases. CDR1 SGHRS and CDR2 YFSETQ come from the germline V gene. This entry comes from a study of cytomegalovirus exposure and HLA in healthy donors. Study results and limitations: Despite most TCR sequences being rare, some public TCRs occurred in many donors. Productive status was seen about 90% or about 30% of the time for most TCR beta V segments in an earlier analysis.

With 60 Vbeta and 13 Jbeta primers, the PCR was carried out. Assay used: immunoSEQ multiplex PCR; TCRdb lists only in-frame clones, some missing. The sample lists approximately 150,000 clones; around 80% were seen once. This sequence originates from a woman aged 25 to 39 in good health and CMV-seronegative. The genes are TRBV5-1 and TRBJ1-1, with 7 bases aligning to TRBD1. Specimen: PBMCs. As DNA, the CDR3 is TGCGCCAGCAGCTTGGCGAGGGGGCTGAACACTGAAGCTTTCTTT. Translated, it gives CASSLARGLNTEAFF. Drawing the rest from reference TRBV5-1 and TRBJ1-1, the complete variable domain is KAGVTQTPRYLIKTRGQQVTLSCSPISGHRSVSWYQQTPGQGLQFLFEYFSETQRNKGNFPGRFSGRQFSNSRSEMNVSTLELGDSALYLCASSLARGLNTEAFFGQGTRLTVV.